This TCR beta chain came from a study of blood T cell repertoires in COVID-19. About the research overall: The origin of the acute and convalescent COVID-19 samples was the United States, Italy and Spain. PBMCs, B-cell-depleted T cells, or T cells provided the cDNA or gDNA that made up the material.

Germline V gene sequence: CDR1 MNHEY, CDR2 SMNVEV (reference sequence). Trimming at V came to 5 bases and at J to 5 bases, leaving 9 bases not matched to a gene. CDR3 length equals 16 residues. Only in-frame clones appear in the TCRdb table, and some are missing; sequencing was by immunoSEQ multiplex PCR. The table records 270,000 or so clones, 86% of them present only once. This clonotype was obtained from a middle-aged man with active or convalescent COVID-19. The chain recombines TRBV27 with TRBJ2-3, with 11 bases lining up with TRBD1. The source material was peripheral blood. The CDR3, as DNA: TGTGCCAGCAGTACCACCCGGACAGGGGGCGTAGATACGCAGTATTTT. Residues: CASSTTRTGGVDTQYF.